This T cell receptor (beta chain) was identified in a study of PD-1 blockade in classical Hodgkin lymphoma. Study details: It was nivolumab at 3 mg/kg, given intravenously every 2 weeks, that patients received. Findings and caveats of the study: TCR diversity in CD4+, not CD8+, cells rose significantly by C4D1. With respect to the repertoire differences, their causes, possibly disease activity or prior therapy, remain undefined. A reduction in baseline TCR diversity was reportedly seen in newly diagnosed patients relative to healthy donors.

Assay used: immunoSEQ multiplex PCR; TCRdb lists only in-frame clones, some missing. In the table there are around 20,000 clones, over 70% of which are singletons. Described time point: cycle 4 day 1 (C4D1), after six to seven weeks of nivolumab. Every patient had relapsed following autologous stem cell transplantation, and cohorts differed in brentuximab vedotin exposure. Worth noting for this clone: The antigen is unknown.

Germline V gene data show CDR1 as SNHLY and CDR2 as FYNNEI. The CDR3 runs 11 residues. Trimming removed 1 base from V and 14 bases from J, with 9 bases in between. This specimen consisted of peripheral blood mononuclear cells (PBMCs), obtained before the fourth cycle of nivolumab. This receptor was taken from a human donor with classical Hodgkin lymphoma. The gene calls are TRBV2 and TRBJ1-5; perhaps TRBD1 as D (5 bases). The CDR3 DNA is TGTGCCAGCAGTGAAGAGGGACCGAAGCATTTT. Its translation: CASSEEGPKHF.